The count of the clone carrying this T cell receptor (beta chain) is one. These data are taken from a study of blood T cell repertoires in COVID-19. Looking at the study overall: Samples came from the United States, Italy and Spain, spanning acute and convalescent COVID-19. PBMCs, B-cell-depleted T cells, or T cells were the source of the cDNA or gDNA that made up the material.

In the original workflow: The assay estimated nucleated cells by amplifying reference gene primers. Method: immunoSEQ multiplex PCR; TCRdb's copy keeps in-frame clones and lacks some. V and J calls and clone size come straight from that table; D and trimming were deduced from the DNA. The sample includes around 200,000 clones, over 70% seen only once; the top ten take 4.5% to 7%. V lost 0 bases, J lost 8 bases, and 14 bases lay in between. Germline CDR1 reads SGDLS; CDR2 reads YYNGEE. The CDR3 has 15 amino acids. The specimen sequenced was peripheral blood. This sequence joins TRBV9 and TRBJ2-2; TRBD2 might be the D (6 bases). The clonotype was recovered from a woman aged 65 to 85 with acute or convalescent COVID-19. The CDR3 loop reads CASSVEPMGGGELFF. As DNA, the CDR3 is TGTGCCAGCAGCGTAGAACCAATGGGGGGAGGGGAGCTGTTTTTT.